The 20 T cell receptor beta chains given below trace back to one sample, sequenced in a study of OX40 agonist ivuxolimab in advanced cancers. The table came from immunoSEQ multiplex PCR; TCRdb's copy has only in-frame clones and leaves some out. The repertoire includes tens of thousands of clones, over 80% of them detected once, and 24% sits in the top ten. Material: CD4+ or CD8+ T cells sorted from blood, obtained in a trial of the OX40 agonist ivuxolimab. These receptors were obtained from an adult with an advanced solid tumor such as melanoma, head and neck, liver or kidney cancer.

The chain is built from TRBV13 and TRBJ2-1; D may be TRBD1 (6 bases). The V gene's germline CDR1 is PRHDT and CDR2 FYEKMQ (reference sequence). V lost 2 bases to trimming and J lost 4 bases, with 12 bases between them. This CDR3 has 15 amino acids. The DNA for the CDR3 is TGTGCCAGCAGCTTAATGGACAGCCATTACAATGAGCAGTTCTTC. This codes for CASSLMDSHYNEQFF.

The V and J genes are TRBV13 and TRBJ2-7, with D possibly matching TRBD2 (5 bases). Germline CDR1 is PRHDT and CDR2 is FYEKMQ (reference sequence). The ends were cut back, 2 bases at V and 2 bases at J, with 10 bases in the middle. The CDR3 extends over 14 amino acids. The CDR3 here is CASSLRASPYEQYF. CDR3 DNA sequence: TGTGCCAGCAGCTTAAGGGCTAGCCCCTACGAGCAGTACTTC.

The rearrangement uses TRBV5-5 and TRBJ2-5, with 8 bases that match TRBD1. Germline CDR1 reads SGHKS; CDR2 reads YYEKEE (reference sequence). With 0 bases clipped from V and 7 bases from J, the junction kept 8 bases outside the gene matches. The CDR3 covers 15 residues. The CDR3 coding sequence is TGTGCCAGCAGCTTGGAGGCAGGGGGCGCGGGGACCCAGTACTTC. It translates to CASSLEAGGAGTQYF.

The rearrangement joins TRBV5-5 to TRBJ2-1, with D possibly called TRBD1 or TRBD2 (5 bases each). Germline assignment: CDR1 SGHKS and CDR2 YYEKEE (reference sequence). The length of the CDR3 is 13 residues. The ends were cut back, 0 bases at V and 5 bases at J, with 6 bases in the middle. CDR3 in DNA: TGTGCCAGCAGCTTGGTGGGGGACAATGAGCAGTTCTTC. Translated, it gives CASSLVGDNEQFF.

This chain joins TRBV13 and TRBJ2-7, with unresolved D. This CDR3 spans 14 amino acids. Germline CDR1 reads PRHDT; CDR2 reads FYEKMQ (reference sequence). With 0 bases removed from V and 2 bases from J, the gap between germline ends came to 8 bases. Here the CDR3 reads CASSLGAGAYEQYF. CDR3 DNA: TGTGCCAGCAGCTTAGGGGCAGGAGCCTACGAGCAGTACTTC.

The V call is TRBV4-1, the J call TRBJ2-1; D is unresolved. This CDR3 comprises 14 residues. Trimming took 1 base from V and 8 from J, leaving 12 bases between them. Germline CDR1 and CDR2: MGHRA and YSYEKL. The CDR3 region is CASSQAVWGYEQFF. The CDR3 DNA is TGCGCCAGCAGCCAAGCCGTTTGGGGTTATGAGCAGTTCTTC.

This clone was picked up a small number of times. J is TRBJ2-2 and V is TRBV7-9; a weak D match, TRBD1 (5 bases). The germline V gene has CDR1 SEHNR and CDR2 FQNEAQ (reference sequence). CDR3 size: 15 residues. Trimming pared 1 base from V and 2 bases from J, leaving 8 bases between. The CDR3 nucleotides are TGTGCCAGCAGCTTAGGGACATACAACACCGGGGAGCTGTTTTTT. Its protein is CASSLGTYNTGELFF.

This clone showed up just once. The rearrangement links TRBV19 to TRBJ2-7; the match to TRBD2 covers 8 bases. The CDR3 runs 15 residues. Germline V gene data show CDR1 as LNHDA and CDR2 as SQIVND (reference sequence). The trim removed 4 bases at V and 3 bases at J, leaving 8 bases unmatched. The CDR3 DNA reads TGTGCCAGTAGTAGCAGGGCGGGAGGCCTCTACGAGCAGTACTTC. The encoded protein is CASSSRAGGLYEQYF.

This clone was recorded only once. J is TRBJ1-5 and V is TRBV27; D not certain. The CDR3 sequence is 13 residues long. CDR1 is MNHEY, CDR2 SMNVEV, per germline (reference sequence). V was pared by 2 bases and J by 6 bases, with 8 bases between. The CDR3 bases are TGTGCCAGCAGTTTAACTTCGGGTCAGCCCCAGCATTTT. Translated, it gives CASSLTSGQPQHF.

The genes are TRBV19 and TRBJ2-5; D gene unclear. The CDR3 is 13 residues long. Germline CDR1 LNHDA, CDR2 SQIVND (reference sequence). Deletions cut 3 bases from V and 3 bases from J, with 8 bases between. The CDR3, as DNA: TGTGCCAGTAGTATTATGGGGAAAGAGACCCAGTACTTC. Encoded protein: CASSIMGKETQYF. Based on the CDR3 plus reference TRBV19 and TRBJ2-5, the full variable domain is DGGITQSPKYLFRKEGQNVTLSCEQNLNHDAMYWYRQDPGQGLRLIYYSQIVNDFQKGDIAEGYSVSREKKESFPLTVTSAQKNPTAFYLCASSIMGKETQYFGPGTRLLVL.

The chain couples TRBV6-5 to TRBJ2-1; D is uncertain. CDR1 MNHEY and CDR2 SVGAGI come from the germline V gene. Trimming stripped 0 bases from V and 0 bases from J, with 9 bases between. There are 16 residues in the CDR3. CDR3 sequence: CASSYSNSFSYNEQFF. CDR3 DNA sequence: TGTGCCAGCAGTTACTCGAATAGCTTCTCCTACAATGAGCAGTTCTTC.

This clone was observed a single time. This chain links TRBV4-3 with TRBJ2-1; tentative D call: TRBD2 (6 bases). V lost 5 bases and J 8 bases, leaving 10 bases between the germline ends. This CDR3 is built from 12 residues. Germline CDR1 and CDR2: LGHNA and YSLEER. The CDR3 is CASSFSGHEQFF. For the CDR3, the DNA is TGCGCCAGCAGCTTCAGCGGGCATGAGCAGTTCTTC.

The rearrangement uses TRBV11-2 and TRBJ1-1; D is perhaps TRBD1 (6 bases). Trimming shortened V by 3 bases and J by 7 bases, and 12 bases separated the two germline ends. This CDR3 region has 13 residues. Germline CDR1 SGHAT, CDR2 FQNNGV. The CDR3 coding sequence is TGTGCCAGCAGCTTGAGGGGGATCAATGAAGCTTTCTTT. It specifies CASSLRGINEAFF.

The V call is TRBV13, the J call TRBJ2-3, with D unclear. V was cut by 1 base and J by 7 bases, with 9 bases left in between. This CDR3 spans 13 amino acids. Germline values: CDR1 PRHDT, CDR2 FYEKMQ (reference sequence). The CDR3, as DNA: TGTGCCAGCAGCTTAGAGGAGAGGAATACGCAGTATTTT. Translated, it gives CASSLEERNTQYF.

CDR3 DNA sequence: TGTGCCACCCGGGGGGTGGGGACTGGAAACACCATATATTTT. This encodes CATRGVGTGNTIYF. The V call is TRBV15, the J call TRBJ1-3; D might be TRBD1 (5 bases). Germline V CDR1 and CDR2: LNHNV, YYDKDF (reference sequence). Deletions cut 8 bases from V and 2 bases from J, with 13 bases between. The CDR3 length is 14 residues.

The chain recombines TRBV15 with TRBJ2-3; D gene ambiguous. Trimming removed 0 bases from V and 10 bases from J, with 11 bases in between. CDR1 is LNHNV and CDR2 is YYDKDF in the germline V gene (reference sequence). CDR3 size: 13 residues. The DNA for the CDR3 is TGTGCCACCAGCAGAGAATATCGAGCTGCGCAGTATTTT. Its translation: CATSREYRAAQYF. The full variable domain, with the rest looked up from reference TRBV15 and TRBJ2-3, is DAMVIQNPRYQVTQFGKPVTLSCSQTLNHNVMYWYQQKSSQAPKLLFHYYDKDFNNEADTPDNFQSRRPNTSFCFLDIRSPGLGDTAMYLCATSREYRAAQYFGPGTRLTVL.

This chain uses TRBV9 with TRBJ2-5; 7 bases align to TRBD1. Germline CDR1 reads SGDLS; CDR2 reads YYNGEE. CDR3 size: 15 residues. V shed 0 bases and J 5 bases; nucleotides not matched to a gene: 7. This CDR3 is CASSVGDRAWETQYF. CDR3 coding DNA: TGTGCCAGCAGCGTAGGTGACAGGGCTTGGGAGACCCAGTACTTC.

The V gene is TRBV9, the J gene TRBJ2-1; 14 positions match TRBD2. CDR3 size: 18 residues. CDR1 is SGDLS, CDR2 YYNGEE, per germline. The V and J ends lost 4 bases and 2 bases, in that order; junction bases with no gene match: 8. This chain's CDR3 is CASSPSGLAGGTYNEQFF. CDR3 nucleotides: TGTGCCAGCAGCCCCAGTGGACTAGCGGGAGGTACCTACAATGAGCAGTTCTTC.

The gene calls are TRBV29-1 and TRBJ1-1; possible D gene TRBD1, 5 bases. V dropped 7 bases and J dropped 0 bases, with 6 bases sitting between them. Germline V gene lookup returns CDR1 SQVTM and CDR2 ANQGSEA. The CDR3 extends over 11 amino acids. The CDR3 here is CSAGLNTEAFF. The CDR3 DNA is TGCAGCGCAGGGTTGAACACTGAAGCTTTCTTT. Variable domain in full (rest from reference TRBV29-1 and TRBJ1-1): SAVISQKPSRDICQRGTSLTIQCQVDSQVTMMFWYRQQPGQSLTLIATANQGSEATYESGFVIDKFPISRPNLTFSTLTVSNMSPEDSSIYLCSAGLNTEAFFGQGTRLTVV.

Only one count was recorded for this clone. This chain joins TRBV2 and TRBJ1-6; 9 bases agree with TRBD1. Germline-derived CDR1 and CDR2 are SNHLY and FYNNEI. Trimming cost V 10 bases and J 10 bases; bases outside gene matches: 8. This CDR3 region has 13 residues. The CDR3 DNA follows: TGTGCCAACTCACAGGGGGCGGGATCACCCCTCCACTTT. Translating it yields CANSQGAGSPLHF.